This T cell receptor beta chain was recovered during a study of cytomegalovirus exposure and HLA in healthy donors. As for the study in general: An earlier analysis identified 120 million or so unique TCR beta sequences in approximately 190 million T cells.

The V gene lost 0 bases and the J gene lost 1 base, with 10 bases spanning the gap. Germline V lookup: CDR1 SGHRS, CDR2 YFSETQ. The length of the CDR3 is 15 residues. About this clone: Its antigen is not known.

General study results and limits: Later analysis revealed greater clonal expansion in HLA-associated TCR beta chains than in equally common others. Exclusion as indistinguishable affected some V segments, including TRBV6-2 and TRBV6-3. Roughly uniform depth of sequencing across donors was assumed in presence/absence analyses.

With 60 Vbeta and 13 Jbeta primers, the PCR was carried out. TCRdb keeps only in-frame clones here, not all; method: immunoSEQ multiplex PCR. This table has over 150,000 clones, 76% appearing once. Source material: PBMCs. The TCR originated in a man aged 55 to 70 in good health and CMV-seronegative. The chain employs TRBV5-1 and TRBJ1-1; the D is unclear. The CDR3 DNA reads as TGCGCCAGCAGCTTGGGCGAGGGAAAGAACACTGAAGCTTTCTTT. Residues: CASSLGEGKNTEAFF.